This TCR beta chain was documented in a study of T cells in Graves' hyperthyroidism and ophthalmopathy. Template material for amplifying TCR beta CDR3 regions consisted of RNA transcripts. With the HTBI primer set, the TCR CDR3 went through a first round of RT-PCR. MiXCR, applied by TCRdb to the multiplex PCR reads, yields one record per CDR3 protein. The sample lists 600,000 to 700,000 distinct CDR3 sequences; 45% were seen once. Germline-derived CDR1 and CDR2 are SQVTM and ANQGSEA. CDR3 length: 9 residues. V was clipped by 8 bases and J by 13 bases, with 9 bases between them. This sequence joins TRBV29-1 and TRBJ1-6; D uncertain. The sequenced sample consisted of peripheral blood or thyroid tissue (not recorded which). This sequence was found in an adult man with Graves' disease, either hyperthyroidism or ophthalmopathy (not recorded which). Here the CDR3 DNA reads TGCAGCTTATCGTCGCCCCTCCACTTT. Translated: CSLSSPLHF.